Here is one T cell receptor beta chain with its context. These data are taken from a study of CD8 T cells in Susac syndrome. CDR1 is PRHDT, CDR2 FYEKMQ, per germline (reference sequence). CDR3 size: 13 residues. V was pared by 3 bases and J by 8 bases, with 10 bases between. RNA was extracted with the RNeasy kit, and a quantity of about 0.45 to 1 ug was reverse transcribed using random hexamers. The immunoSEQ assay covered 54 Vbeta and 13 Jbeta segments for CDR3. TCRdb re-called the immunoSEQ multiplex PCR reads with MiXCR, one entry per CDR3 protein. The sample has more than 75,000 distinct CDR3 sequences; about 93% are singletons. From blood CD8+ and CD4+ T cells, TCR beta sequences were generated. Healthy donors matched for age and sex were used as controls. Negative isolation was applied to CD8+ and CD4+ T cells, and FACS enrichment was applied to TEMRA cells.

The sample comprised CD8+ T cells from PBMCs. The TCR was taken from a human donor in good health. This chain joins TRBV13 and TRBJ1-4, with D possibly TRBD1 on 6 matching bases. The CDR3 reads CASSFAGEEKLFF. The CDR3 region has the DNA TGTGCCAGCAGCTTTGCAGGGGAGGAAAAACTGTTTTTT. Using reference TRBV13 and TRBJ1-4 for the parts outside the CDR3, the full variable domain is AAGVIQSPRHLIKEKRETATLKCYPIPRHDTVYWYQQGPGQDPQFLISFYEKMQSDKGSIPDRFSAQQFSDYHSELNMSSLELGDSALYFCASSFAGEEKLFFGSGTQLSVL.